The sequence of this T cell receptor (beta chain) was determined in a study of blood T cell repertoires in COVID-19 (TCRdb year 2020). Notes on the research overall: Samples from collaborators originated in the United States, Italy and Spain and spanned both the acute and convalescent phases of COVID-19. The material from the prospective study consisted of cDNA or gDNA derived from T cells, B-cell-depleted T cells, or PBMCs. Deeply sampled blood TCRbeta repertoires from subjects exposed to, actively infected with, or recovered from COVID-19 were included in the dataset. A freely available public database, intended as a resource for researchers studying the immune response to SARS-CoV-2, is where the repertoires were released. Samples were obtained from the ongoing ImmuneRACE study (first 160 participants) and from over 1,000 subjects provided by 6 global collaborators. A de-identified subject ID, COVID-19 status, age in years and sex were almost always included in the sample metadata. HLA class I and class II types, where available, came from metadata supplied by the sample provider rather than from assay-based typing.

The germline V gene sets CDR1 to MDHEN and CDR2 to SYDVKM. V loses 6 bases, J loses 10 bases, and the germline ends lie 13 bases apart. The CDR3 spans 12 residues, from the cysteine through the phenylalanine. The read is trimmed to its CDR3 DNA, 36 bases read in frame from base 1. Collaborating institutions collected whole blood in K2EDTA tubes following their own protocols. For TCRbeta analysis, collaborators shipped samples in one of three forms: frozen whole blood, isolated PBMCs, or DNA extracted from either of those sample types. The paper as a whole reports these results and caveats: The quantity of clinical and demographic metadata differed by source and by participant and was supplied without curation.

About this clone: There is no known antigen for this receptor. Per-nucleotide qualities are absent, and no much larger clonotype sits a single base away.

The immunoSEQ Assay, a bias-controlled multiplex PCR, was used to amplify TCRbeta CDR3 regions from genomic DNA. The published analysis was carried out like this. Nucleated cell counts per sample were estimated from amplification of reference gene primers within the assay. Sequence reads were collapsed and filtered to measure the absolute abundance of every unique TCRbeta CDR3 rearrangement. For each sample, productive Simpson clonality was calculated as the square root of Simpson's diversity index across productive rearrangements. TCRdb obtained this table from immuneACCESS and retained in-frame rearrangements with V and J assigned. These tables miss some clones; where compared with another copy, unresolved V genes account for less than half of the shortfall, and the remainder is unexplained. Clone size and V and J calls were adopted from that table, with D and trimming inferred from the DNA. This sample gives hundreds of thousands of clones in total; roughly nine tenths of them show up just once. The top ten clones comprise around 0.7% of the sample.

The sample consisted of peripheral blood. The source of this sequence is a middle-aged man with acute or convalescent COVID-19. The V gene is TRBV28 and the J gene is TRBJ2-1; TRBD2 is a possible D gene, resting on 6 matching bases. The sequenced DNA is TGTGCCAGCAGCCTGGCTAGCGACGAGCAGTTCTTC. It is translated as CASSLASDEQFF.